These 3 T cell receptor beta chains originate from one sample sequenced in a study of blood T cell repertoires in COVID-19. Sequencing was performed with immunoSEQ multiplex PCR; in TCRdb, only in-frame clones are kept and a portion is missing. The sample holds 250,000 to 300,000 clones; approximately 91% are singletons and the top ten take about 1.8%. Sequencing used PBMCs or T cells enriched from blood (not recorded which). These TCRs come from a woman in her forties who had recovered from COVID-19.

A remark on this clone: This CDR3 fails to terminate in the conserved phenylalanine or tryptophan, so it likely reflects a read error. The DNA is left out, because the CDR3 cannot be placed on it with certainty; the CDR3 is given as TCRdb lists it. The V call is TRBV4-1, the J call TRBJ1-5. The CDR3 is made up of 10 amino acids, end residues included. Germline values: CDR1 MGHRA, CDR2 YSYEKL. Here the CDR3 reads CASSLRWRAS.

The rearrangement uses TRBV7-9 and TRBJ2-5, with TRBD2 identical over 8 bases. This CDR3 has 14 amino acids. In germline, CDR1 is SEHNR, CDR2 FQNEAQ (reference sequence). With 4 bases clipped from V and 4 bases from J, the junction kept 5 bases outside the gene matches. The CDR3 nucleotides read TGTGCCAGCAGCTCAGGGACTAGGAGAGAGACCCAGTACTTC. Its translation: CASSSGTRRETQYF. Full variable domain (remainder filled in from reference TRBV7-9 and TRBJ2-5): DTGVSQNPRHKITKRGQNVTFRCDPISEHNRLYWYRQTLGQGPEFLTYFQNEAQLEKSRLLSDRFSAERPKGSFSTLEIQRTEQGDSAMYLCASSSGTRRETQYFGPGTRLLVL.

The V and J genes are TRBV5-1 and TRBJ1-1; TRBD1 aligns across 7 bases. Germline CDR1 and CDR2: SGHRS and YFSETQ. CDR3 size: 14 residues. Trimming at V came to 4 bases and at J to 4 bases, leaving 7 bases not matched to a gene. The CDR3, as DNA: TGCGCCAGCAGCCCCCGGGACAGATCCACTGAAGCTTTCTTT. Protein sequence: CASSPRDRSTEAFF. Full variable domain (remainder filled in from reference TRBV5-1 and TRBJ1-1): KAGVTQTPRYLIKTRGQQVTLSCSPISGHRSVSWYQQTPGQGLQFLFEYFSETQRNKGNFPGRFSGRQFSNSRSEMNVSTLELGDSALYLCASSPRDRSTEAFFGQGTRLTVV.